Sequencing of this T cell receptor (beta chain) was carried out in a study of blood T cells in healthy people across ages. A J-beta primer mix and a sample-barcoded 5' primer were used in a second PCR of roughly 7 to 12 cycles. A template-switch adaptor that had 12 random nucleotides put a tag on each cDNA molecule. MiXCR, run by TCRdb on the 5' RACE reads, gives a single entry per CDR3 protein. The data show 1,500,000 or so distinct CDR3 sequences, with roughly 43% seen just once and over 3.5% held by the top ten. The CDR3 contains 14 residues. CDR1 and CDR2 (germline): PRHDT, FYEKMQ (reference sequence). Trimming removed 4 bases from V and 8 bases from J; junction bases left unmatched: 10.

The TCR sequence derives from a woman aged 18-29 years in good health. The sample comprised blood. The rearrangement links TRBV13 to TRBJ1-2, with TRBD1 matching over 7 bases. The CDR3 sequence: CASSSDRDLQGYTF. CDR3 nucleotides: TGTGCCAGCAGCTCCGACAGGGACCTACAGGGCTACACCTTC.